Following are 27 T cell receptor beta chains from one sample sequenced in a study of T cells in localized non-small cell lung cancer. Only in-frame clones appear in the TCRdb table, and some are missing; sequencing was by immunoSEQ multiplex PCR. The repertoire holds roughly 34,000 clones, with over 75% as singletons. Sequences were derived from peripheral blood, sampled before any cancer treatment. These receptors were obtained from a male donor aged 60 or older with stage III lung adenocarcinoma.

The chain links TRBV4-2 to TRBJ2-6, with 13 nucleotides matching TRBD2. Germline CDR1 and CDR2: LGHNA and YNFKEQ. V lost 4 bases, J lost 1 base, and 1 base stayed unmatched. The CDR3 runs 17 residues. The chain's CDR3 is CASSPGLAGSGANVLTF. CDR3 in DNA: TGTGCCAGCAGCCCGGGACTAGCGGGGTCTGGGGCCAACGTCCTGACTTTC.

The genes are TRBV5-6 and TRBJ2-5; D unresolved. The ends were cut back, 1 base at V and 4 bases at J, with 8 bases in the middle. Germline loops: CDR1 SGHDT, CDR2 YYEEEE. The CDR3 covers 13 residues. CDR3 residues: CASSLRNGETQYF. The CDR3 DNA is TGTGCCAGCAGCTTGCGCAATGGAGAGACCCAGTACTTC. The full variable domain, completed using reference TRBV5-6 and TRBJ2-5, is DAGVTQSPTHLIKTRGQQVTLRCSPKSGHDTVSWYQQALGQGPQFIFQYYEEEERQRGNFPDRFSGHQFPNYSSELNVNALLLGDSALYLCASSLRNGETQYFGPGTRLLVL.

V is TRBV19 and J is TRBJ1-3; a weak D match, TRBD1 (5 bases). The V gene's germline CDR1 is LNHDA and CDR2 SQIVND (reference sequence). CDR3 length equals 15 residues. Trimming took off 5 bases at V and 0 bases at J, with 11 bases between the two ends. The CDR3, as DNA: TGTGCCAGTAGTGAAACCGGGGCCTCTGGAAACACCATATATTTT. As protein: CASSETGASGNTIYF.

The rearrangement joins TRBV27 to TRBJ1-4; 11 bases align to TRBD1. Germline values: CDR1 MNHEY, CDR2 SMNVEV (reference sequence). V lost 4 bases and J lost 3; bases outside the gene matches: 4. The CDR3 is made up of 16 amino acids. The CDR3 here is CASSWTGGIANEKLFF. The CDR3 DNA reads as TGTGCCAGCAGTTGGACAGGGGGCATCGCTAATGAAAAACTGTTTTTT.

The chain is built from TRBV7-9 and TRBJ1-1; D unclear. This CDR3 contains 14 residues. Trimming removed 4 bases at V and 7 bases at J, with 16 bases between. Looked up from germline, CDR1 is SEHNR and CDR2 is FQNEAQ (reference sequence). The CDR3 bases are TGTGCCAGCAGCTCCTGGACGGAAAATAATGAAGCTTTCTTT. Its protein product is CASSSWTENNEAFF.

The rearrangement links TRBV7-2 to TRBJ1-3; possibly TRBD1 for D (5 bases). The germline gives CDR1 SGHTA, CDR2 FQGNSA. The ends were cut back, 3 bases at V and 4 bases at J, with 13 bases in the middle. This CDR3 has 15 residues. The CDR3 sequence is CASSFEGLRGNTIYF. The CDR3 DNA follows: TGTGCCAGCAGCTTTGAGGGGTTGAGAGGAAACACCATATATTTT.

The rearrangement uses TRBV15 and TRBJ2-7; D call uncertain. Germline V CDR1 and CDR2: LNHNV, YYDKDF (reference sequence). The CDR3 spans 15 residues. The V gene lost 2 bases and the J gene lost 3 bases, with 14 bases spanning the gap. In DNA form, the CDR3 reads TGTGCCACCAGCAGACCGTTATTGCTGGACTACGAGCAGTACTTC. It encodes CATSRPLLLDYEQYF.

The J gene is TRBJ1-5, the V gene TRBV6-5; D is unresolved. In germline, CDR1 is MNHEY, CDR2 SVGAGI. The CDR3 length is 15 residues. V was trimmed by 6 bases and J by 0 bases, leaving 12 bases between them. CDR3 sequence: CASSFSRYSNQPQHF. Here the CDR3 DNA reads TGTGCCAGCAGCTTTAGTCGGTATAGCAATCAGCCCCAGCATTTT.

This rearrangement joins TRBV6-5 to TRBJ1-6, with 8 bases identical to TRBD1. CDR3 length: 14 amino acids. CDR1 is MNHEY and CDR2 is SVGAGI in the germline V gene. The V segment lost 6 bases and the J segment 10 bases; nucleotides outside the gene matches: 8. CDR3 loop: CASRPQGASSPLHF. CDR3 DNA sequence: TGTGCCAGCAGACCTCAGGGGGCCTCCTCACCCCTCCACTTT.

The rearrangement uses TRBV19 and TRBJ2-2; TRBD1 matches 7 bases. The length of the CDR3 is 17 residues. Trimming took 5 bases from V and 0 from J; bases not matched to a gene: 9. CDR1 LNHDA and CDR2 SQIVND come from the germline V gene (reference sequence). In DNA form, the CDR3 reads TGTGCCAGTAGTTCGGGACAGCGTAGCCCGAACACCGGGGAGCTGTTTTTT. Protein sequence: CASSSGQRSPNTGELFF.

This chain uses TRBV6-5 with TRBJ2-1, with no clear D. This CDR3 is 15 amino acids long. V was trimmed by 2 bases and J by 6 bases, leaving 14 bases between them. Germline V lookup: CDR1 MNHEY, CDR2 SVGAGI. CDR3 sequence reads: CASSYRERIFNEQFF. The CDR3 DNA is TGTGCCAGCAGTTACAGGGAACGGATTTTCAATGAGCAGTTCTTC.

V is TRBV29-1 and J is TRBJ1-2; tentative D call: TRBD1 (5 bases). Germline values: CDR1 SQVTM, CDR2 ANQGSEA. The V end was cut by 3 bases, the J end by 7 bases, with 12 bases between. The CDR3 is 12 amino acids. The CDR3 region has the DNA TGCAGCGTTGATAGTGGGGCGGGTGGCTACACCTTC. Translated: CSVDSGAGGYTF.

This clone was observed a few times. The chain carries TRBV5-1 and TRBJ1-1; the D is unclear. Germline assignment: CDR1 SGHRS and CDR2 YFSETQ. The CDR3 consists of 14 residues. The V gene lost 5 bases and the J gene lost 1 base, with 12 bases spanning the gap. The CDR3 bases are TGCGCCAGCAGTCGCGACATCTCGAACACTGAAGCTTTCTTT. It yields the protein CASSRDISNTEAFF.

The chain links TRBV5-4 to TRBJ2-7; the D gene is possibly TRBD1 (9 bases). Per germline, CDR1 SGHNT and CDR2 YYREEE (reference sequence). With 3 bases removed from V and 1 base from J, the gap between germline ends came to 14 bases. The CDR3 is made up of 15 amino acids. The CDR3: CASSSGGTGSYEQYF. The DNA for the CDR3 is TGTGCCAGCAGCTCGGGAGGGACAGGGTCCTACGAGCAGTACTTC.

The CDR3 region has the DNA TGCGCCAGCAGCTTAGAGGGACATAGGAACACTGAAGCTTTCTTT. Translated, it gives CASSLEGHRNTEAFF. V gene TRBV5-1 combines with J gene TRBJ1-1; D may be TRBD1 (6 bases). Germline V gene lookup returns CDR1 SGHRS and CDR2 YFSETQ. CDR3 size: 15 residues. Deletions cut 2 bases from V and 1 base from J, with 12 bases between. The entire variable domain, with the rest obtained from reference TRBV5-1 and TRBJ1-1, is as follows: KAGVTQTPRYLIKTRGQQVTLSCSPISGHRSVSWYQQTPGQGLQFLFEYFSETQRNKGNFPGRFSGRQFSNSRSEMNVSTLELGDSALYLCASSLEGHRNTEAFFGQGTRLTVV.

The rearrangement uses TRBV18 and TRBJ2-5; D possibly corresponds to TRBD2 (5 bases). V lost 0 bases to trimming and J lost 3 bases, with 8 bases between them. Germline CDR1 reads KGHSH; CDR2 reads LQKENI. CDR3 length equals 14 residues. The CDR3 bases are TGTGCCAGCTCACCACCAAATAGCGAAGAGACCCAGTACTTC. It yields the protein CASSPPNSEETQYF.

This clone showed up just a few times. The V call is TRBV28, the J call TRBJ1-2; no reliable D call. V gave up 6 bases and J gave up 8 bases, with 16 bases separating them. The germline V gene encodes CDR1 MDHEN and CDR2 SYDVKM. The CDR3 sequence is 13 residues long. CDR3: CASSLNTIGGYTF. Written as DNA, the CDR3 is TGTGCCAGCAGCTTAAATACGATCGGGGGCTACACCTTC.

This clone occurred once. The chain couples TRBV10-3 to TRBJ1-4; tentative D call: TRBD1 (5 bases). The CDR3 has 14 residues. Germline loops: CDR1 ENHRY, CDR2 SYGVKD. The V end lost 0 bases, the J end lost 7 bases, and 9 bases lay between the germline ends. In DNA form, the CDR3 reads TGTGCCATCAGTGAGTCTCAGGGTACTGAAAAACTGTTTTTT. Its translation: CAISESQGTEKLFF.

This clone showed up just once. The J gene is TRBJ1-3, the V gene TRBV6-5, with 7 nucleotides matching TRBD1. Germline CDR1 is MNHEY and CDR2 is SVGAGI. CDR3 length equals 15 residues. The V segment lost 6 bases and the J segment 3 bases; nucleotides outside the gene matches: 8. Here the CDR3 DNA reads TGTGCCAGCAGACCAGGGGGGGGAAATGGAAACACCATATATTTT. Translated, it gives CASRPGGGNGNTIYF.

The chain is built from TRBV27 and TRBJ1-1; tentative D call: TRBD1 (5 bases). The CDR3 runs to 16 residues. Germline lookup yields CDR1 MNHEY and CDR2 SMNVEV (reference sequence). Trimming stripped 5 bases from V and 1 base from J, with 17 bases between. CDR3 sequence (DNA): TGTGCCAGCAGTAGGCGAACAGGAGGAGAGAACACTGAAGCTTTCTTT. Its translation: CASSRRTGGENTEAFF.

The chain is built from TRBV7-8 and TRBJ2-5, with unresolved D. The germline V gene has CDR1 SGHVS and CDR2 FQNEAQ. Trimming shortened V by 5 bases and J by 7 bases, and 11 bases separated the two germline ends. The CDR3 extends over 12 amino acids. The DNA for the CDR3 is TGTGCCAGCAGCAAACCATTGGGGACCCAGTACTTC. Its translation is CASSKPLGTQYF.

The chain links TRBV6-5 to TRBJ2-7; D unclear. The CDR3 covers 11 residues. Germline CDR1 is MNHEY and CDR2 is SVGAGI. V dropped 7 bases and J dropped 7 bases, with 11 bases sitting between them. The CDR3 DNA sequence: TGTGCCAGCACACTTTCTAGGGAGCAGTACTTC. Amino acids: CASTLSREQYF.

DNA of the CDR3: TGTGCCAGCAGCTCCTCAGGGCCCTGGAACACTGAAGCTTTCTTT. Translating gives CASSSSGPWNTEAFF. The chain combines TRBV5-5 with TRBJ1-1, with a tentative D call TRBD1 (5 bases). The V gene's germline CDR1 is SGHKS and CDR2 YYEKEE (reference sequence). This CDR3 spans 15 amino acids. The V gene lost 3 bases and the J gene lost 1 base, with 13 bases spanning the gap.

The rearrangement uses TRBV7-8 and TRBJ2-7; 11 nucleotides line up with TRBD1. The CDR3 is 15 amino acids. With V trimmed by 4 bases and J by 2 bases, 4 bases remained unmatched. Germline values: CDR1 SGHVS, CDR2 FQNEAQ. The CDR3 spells CASSSGTGGTYEQYF. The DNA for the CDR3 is TGTGCCAGCAGCTCCGGGACAGGGGGGACCTACGAGCAGTACTTC.

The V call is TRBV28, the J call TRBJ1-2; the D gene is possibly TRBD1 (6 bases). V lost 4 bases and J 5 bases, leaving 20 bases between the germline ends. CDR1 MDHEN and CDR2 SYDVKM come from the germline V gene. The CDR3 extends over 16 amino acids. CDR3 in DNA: TGTGCCAGCAGTTCGGCGTCAGGGGCGGCCGGGTATGGCTACACCTTC. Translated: CASSSASGAAGYGYTF.

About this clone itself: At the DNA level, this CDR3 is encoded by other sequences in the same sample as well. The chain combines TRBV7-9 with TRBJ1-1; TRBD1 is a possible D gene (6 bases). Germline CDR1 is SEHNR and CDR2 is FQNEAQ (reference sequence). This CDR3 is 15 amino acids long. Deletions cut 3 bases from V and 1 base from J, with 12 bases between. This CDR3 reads CASSLGGHPNTEAFF. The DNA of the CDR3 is TGTGCCAGCAGCTTGGGGGGACATCCGAACACTGAAGCTTTCTTT. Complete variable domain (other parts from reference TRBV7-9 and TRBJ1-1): DTGVSQNPRHKITKRGQNVTFRCDPISEHNRLYWYRQTLGQGPEFLTYFQNEAQLEKSRLLSDRFSAERPKGSFSTLEIQRTEQGDSAMYLCASSLGGHPNTEAFFGQGTRLTVV.

In nucleotides, the CDR3 is TGTGCCAGCAGTTACGGAAACCCAGCTAACTATGGCTACACCTTC. Its translation is CASSYGNPANYGYTF. The rearrangement uses TRBV6-6 and TRBJ1-2; no clear D gene. V lost 2 bases to trimming and J lost 0 bases, with 10 bases between them. The CDR3 runs 15 residues. The germline V gene has CDR1 MNHNY and CDR2 SVGAGI (reference sequence).